This entry describes one T cell receptor beta chain. Antigen: not known. The V gene's germline CDR1 is SGHRS and CDR2 YFSETQ. The CDR3 has 14 amino acids. Trimming shortened V by 3 bases and J by 4 bases, and 14 bases separated the two germline ends. These data originate in a study of radiotherapy plus CTLA-4 blockade in lung cancer. Across the study: Disease control was seen in 25% to 40% of patients, objective responses in roughly 17%.

CTLA-4 blockade with ipilimumab, together with focal radiation, was given to patients with chemo-refractory metastatic non-small-cell lung cancer. Generated by immunoSEQ multiplex PCR, the TCRdb table keeps only in-frame clones and is missing some. The sample holds about 95,000 clones, about 80% seen once. Whole-study findings and limits: Blood saw expansion of tumor-derived TCR clones after radiotherapy plus ipilimumab.

The chain couples TRBV5-1 to TRBJ2-7; a weak D match, TRBD2 (6 bases). This receptor was taken from a human donor with non-small cell lung cancer who had stable disease on radiotherapy plus ipilimumab. Specimen: peripheral blood, collected from a patient treated with radiotherapy plus ipilimumab. The CDR3 loop reads CASSSAGGKYEQYF. The CDR3 DNA reads TGCGCCAGCAGCTCCGCGGGCGGGAAGTACGAGCAGTACTTC.